This entry lists 23 T cell receptor beta chains sequenced from one sample in a study of T cells in Graves' hyperthyroidism and ophthalmopathy. RNA transcripts gave rise to amplified TCR beta CDR3 regions. The primer set for the first-round RT-PCR of the TCR CDR3 was HTBI. In TCRdb, the multiplex PCR reads were re-called with MiXCR into one record per CDR3 protein. The data hold about 290,000 distinct CDR3 sequences, with around a sixth observed a single time. Sequenced: blood. The receptors were sampled from a man aged 25 to 40 with Graves' hyperthyroidism.

The chain joins TRBV18 to TRBJ2-1, with TRBD1 identical over 9 bases. The ends lost 5 bases at V and 5 bases at J; junction bases unmatched: 13. The CDR3 is 17 amino acids. Germline V gene data show CDR1 as KGHSH and CDR2 as LQKENI. Here the CDR3 reads CASSSNTGGDGHNEQFF. CDR3 in DNA: TGTGCCAGCTCATCAAACACAGGGGGCGACGGTCACAATGAGCAGTTCTTC.

The rearrangement joins TRBV28 to TRBJ2-3; TRBD2 agrees at 7 bases. Unmatched junction bases numbered 22, after V lost 5 bases and J lost 8 bases. CDR3 length: 18 residues. The germline V gene has CDR1 MDHEN and CDR2 SYDVKM. CDR3 sequence: CASSPFSPTSVPPGTQYF. The CDR3 nucleotides are TGTGCCAGCAGTCCCTTCTCGCCCACTAGCGTCCCCCCGGGTACGCAGTATTTT.

The chain recombines TRBV13 with TRBJ2-3; 12 nucleotides agree with TRBD2. V was pared by 1 base and J by 8 bases, with 4 bases of the junction left unmatched. The CDR3 runs 15 residues. Germline V lookup: CDR1 PRHDT, CDR2 FYEKMQ (reference sequence). CDR3 in amino acids: CASSLVLAGGSTQYF. The DNA for the CDR3 is TGTGCCAGCAGCTTAGTACTAGCGGGAGGCTCTACGCAGTATTTT. The variable domain in full, with the rest retrieved from reference TRBV13 and TRBJ2-3, is AAGVIQSPRHLIKEKRETATLKCYPIPRHDTVYWYQQGPGQDPQFLISFYEKMQSDKGSIPDRFSAQQFSDYHSELNMSSLELGDSALYFCASSLVLAGGSTQYFGPGTRLTVL.

The rearrangement links TRBV13 to TRBJ2-5; 7 nucleotides agree with TRBD2. CDR1 and CDR2 from the germline V gene are PRHDT and FYEKMQ (reference sequence). Germline trimming cut 5 bases from V and 2 bases from J; bases unmatched to any gene: 11. The CDR3 totals 16 residues. The CDR3 bases are TGTGCCAGCAGCGGACCCCTGGCGGGAGAACAAGAGACCCAGTACTTC. This gives the protein CASSGPLAGEQETQYF.

This clonotype appeared many times. This sequence joins TRBV12-3 or TRBV12-4 and TRBJ2-6; TRBD2 matches at 11 bases. The V gene end was trimmed by 5 bases and the J gene end by 0 bases; junction bases not matched to a gene: 15. The CDR3 covers 21 residues. CDR3 protein: CASSPLMVSGRESSGANVLTF. The CDR3 region has the DNA TGTGCCAGCAGTCCCCTGATGGTTAGCGGGAGGGAAAGCTCTGGGGCCAACGTCCTGACTTTC.

This clonotype has a count of ten or more. The rearrangement uses TRBV7-9 and TRBJ2-7; the match to TRBD1 covers 9 bases. The CDR3 is made up of 17 amino acids. Germline CDR1 reads SEHNR; CDR2 reads FQNEAQ (reference sequence). Losses at the gene ends were 6 bases for V and 3 bases for J; bases not matched to a gene: 15. CDR3 sequence: CASRGGGQGTPLYEQYF. CDR3 nucleotide sequence: TGTGCCAGCAGGGGGGGGGGACAGGGAACCCCCCTCTACGAGCAGTACTTC. Supplemented by reference TRBV7-9 and TRBJ2-7, the full variable domain reads DTGVSQNPRHKITKRGQNVTFRCDPISEHNRLYWYRQTLGQGPEFLTYFQNEAQLEKSRLLSDRFSAERPKGSFSTLEIQRTEQGDSAMYLCASRGGGQGTPLYEQYFGPGTRLTVT.

This clonotype was detected many times. The chain carries TRBV3-1 and TRBJ2-7; D gene uncertain. Germline V gives CDR1 LGHDT, CDR2 YNNKEL (reference sequence). Trimming took off 1 base at V and 3 bases at J, with 7 bases between the two ends. The CDR3 has 13 residues. The CDR3 region has the DNA TGTGCCAGCAGCCAAGGCCCTATCTACGAGCAGTACTTC. It encodes CASSQGPIYEQYF.

In its sample, this clonotype was seen many times. J is TRBJ1-1 and V is TRBV6-1; possibly TRBD1 for D (6 bases). The V gene lost 5 bases and the J gene lost 1 base, with 11 bases spanning the gap. The CDR3 has 14 residues. Germline CDR1 and CDR2: MNHNS and SASEGT. As DNA, the CDR3 is TGTGCCAGCAGTCAATGGGACAAGAACACTGAAGCTTTCTTT. Translated: CASSQWDKNTEAFF.

V gene TRBV29-1 combines with J gene TRBJ1-6; D remains unclear. Trimming stripped 4 bases from V and 7 bases from J, with 11 bases between. Germline values: CDR1 SQVTM, CDR2 ANQGSEA. The CDR3 has 13 amino acids. In nucleotides, the CDR3 is TGCAGCGTTGGATCAGCGGAGAATTCACCCCTCCACTTT. This codes for CSVGSAENSPLHF.

This clonotype was seen more than once but under ten times. The rearrangement links TRBV19 to TRBJ1-2, with D possibly matching TRBD1 (6 bases). CDR1 LNHDA and CDR2 SQIVND come from the germline V gene (reference sequence). V was cut by 2 bases and J by 5 bases, with 21 bases left in between. The CDR3 covers 17 residues. The CDR3 DNA reads as TGTGCCAGTAGTATATTCTCCCCCGGGGAGGGACAATATGGCTACACCTTC. It translates to CASSIFSPGEGQYGYTF.

This clonotype showed up many times. J is TRBJ2-2 and V is TRBV2; maybe TRBD2 (6 bases). This CDR3 is built from 14 residues. The germline V gene has CDR1 SNHLY and CDR2 FYNNEI. V was clipped by 9 bases and J by 2 bases, with 13 bases between them. The CDR3 bases are TGTGCCAGGGGCGGGACCCCCAACACCGGGGAGCTGTTTTTT. It specifies CARGGTPNTGELFF. Full variable domain (rest looked up from reference TRBV2 and TRBJ2-2): EPEVTQTPSHQVTQMGQEVILRCVPISNHLYFYWYRQILGQKVEFLVSFYNNEISEKSEIFDDQFSVERPDGSNFTLKIRSTKLEDSAMYFCARGGTPNTGELFFGEGSRLTVL.

V and J are TRBV19 and TRBJ1-4, with unresolved D. The CDR3 is 12 amino acids. V shed 7 bases and J shed 10 bases, with 13 bases lying between them. Per the germline V gene, CDR1 is LNHDA and CDR2 is SQIVND (reference sequence). The CDR3 protein is CASNPPGGKLFF. CDR3 coding DNA: TGTGCCAGTAACCCCCCGGGTGGAAAACTGTTTTTT.

This clonotype was counted many times. The V call is TRBV12-3 or TRBV12-4, the J call TRBJ1-5, with unresolved D. This CDR3 is built from 14 residues. Trimming stripped 3 bases from V and 1 base from J, with 7 bases between. CDR3 residues: CASSFSRSNQPQHF. CDR3 DNA sequence: TGTGCCAGCAGTTTTTCGAGGAGCAATCAGCCCCAGCATTTT.

There are a few counts of this clonotype. This chain joins TRBV6-5 and TRBJ1-5; D ambiguous. Germline CDR1 MNHEY, CDR2 SVGAGI. Trimming took off 0 bases at V and 5 bases at J, with 5 bases between the two ends. The CDR3 length is 13 residues. CDR3 DNA: TGTGCCAGCAGTTACTCCTGGGATCAGCCCCAGCATTTT. Translation: CASSYSWDQPQHF.

This clonotype was seen at least ten times. The V gene is TRBV4-1, the J gene TRBJ2-5, with D unresolved. Trimming pared 3 bases from V and 1 base from J, leaving 6 bases between. Looked up from germline, CDR1 is MGHRA and CDR2 is YSYEKL. This CDR3 spans 13 amino acids. The CDR3 nucleotides read TGCGCCAGCAGCCAGGTTCTCCAAGAGACCCAGTACTTC. Encoded protein: CASSQVLQETQYF.

Comment on this clonotype: A much more abundant neighbour one base away suggests this may be a read error. The J gene is TRBJ2-1, the V gene TRBV3-1, with D possibly matching TRBD1 (5 bases). Germline loops: CDR1 LGHDT, CDR2 YNNKEL (reference sequence). The CDR3 spans 16 residues. Trimming pared 5 bases from V and 7 bases from J, leaving 21 bases between. The CDR3 is CASSSLSEDRKNEQFF. The CDR3 DNA is TGTGCCAGCAGCTCCCTTTCGGAAGACAGAAAGAATGAGCAGTTCTTC.

This clonotype was seen a few times. The chain combines TRBV18 with TRBJ1-4; possibly TRBD1 for D (5 bases). The CDR3 runs 14 residues. Germline CDR1 and CDR2: KGHSH and LQKENI. V was pared by 3 bases and J by 5 bases, with 10 bases between. The DNA for the CDR3 is TGTGCCAGCTCACCCCCGGGACCGAATGAAAAACTGTTTTTT. Translated: CASSPPGPNEKLFF.

This clonotype was seen only a few times. The chain employs TRBV20-1 and TRBJ2-1, with 9 bases identical to TRBD2. This CDR3 spans 18 amino acids. The V and J ends lost 1 base and 0 bases, in that order; junction bases with no gene match: 10. Per the germline V gene, CDR1 is DFQATT and CDR2 is SNEGSKA (reference sequence). DNA for the CDR3: TGCAGTGCTAGAGGGGCTAGCGGGATGATTAACTCCTACAATGAGCAGTTCTTC. Protein sequence: CSARGASGMINSYNEQFF.

This chain joins TRBV18 and TRBJ1-3; D perhaps matches TRBD1 (6 bases). The CDR3 is 13 residues long. Germline V gives CDR1 KGHSH, CDR2 LQKENI. V lost 3 bases and J lost 4, with 7 bases in between. CDR3 amino acids: CASSPDRGNTIYF. DNA for the CDR3: TGTGCCAGCTCACCCGACAGGGGAAACACCATATATTTT.

This clonotype was recorded at least ten times. The rearrangement joins TRBV27 to TRBJ1-1; D uncertain. Trimming shortened V by 6 bases and J by 6 bases, and 20 bases separated the two germline ends. From germline, CDR1 is MNHEY and CDR2 SMNVEV (reference sequence). The CDR3 runs 15 residues. This CDR3 reads CASSSLGWGEPEAFF. The CDR3 DNA reads TGTGCCAGCAGCTCTCTCGGGTGGGGAGAGCCTGAAGCTTTCTTT.

Ten or more counts support this clonotype. The J gene is TRBJ2-5, the V gene TRBV3-1; no reliable D call. V was shortened by 2 bases and J by 5 bases, with 6 bases between the two germline ends. CDR3 length equals 12 residues. The germline gives CDR1 LGHDT, CDR2 YNNKEL (reference sequence). The DNA of the CDR3 is TGTGCCAGCAGCCAATTACGGGAGACCCAGTACTTC. Translation: CASSQLRETQYF.

With respect to this clonotype: This may be a read error: a much more frequent sequence differs by one nucleotide. The J gene is TRBJ2-1, the V gene TRBV12-3 or TRBV12-4, with D possibly being TRBD1 (6 bases). The CDR3 is 16 residues long. The germline V and J ends were trimmed by 6 bases and 1 base, with 16 bases remaining between them. The CDR3 is CASSGLGQGSYNEQFF. In DNA, the CDR3 is TGTGCCAGCAGCGGGCTGGGGCAGGGGTCCTACAATGAGCAGTTCTTC.

This clonotype was counted ten times or more. The chain links TRBV13 to TRBJ2-1; 10 bases agree with TRBD2. The CDR3 extends over 16 amino acids. V trimming: 0 bases; J trimming: 8 bases; junction bases outside the gene matches: 7. Germline V lookup: CDR1 PRHDT, CDR2 FYEKMQ (reference sequence). The CDR3 region is CASSLGSGRALDEQFF. CDR3 bases: TGTGCCAGCAGCTTAGGCAGCGGGAGGGCCTTGGATGAGCAGTTCTTC.